Detailed here is one TCR beta chain. This sample was taken from a study of shared T cell receptors in the human thymus. This CDR3 has 15 amino acids. V lost 6 bases to trimming and J lost 1 base, with 16 bases between them. Germline V gives CDR1 MNHEY, CDR2 SMNVEV (reference sequence). This table comes from immunoSEQ multiplex PCR, and its TCRdb copy is limited to in-frame clones, with some not included. The data contain almost 550,000 clones, around 78% of them seen just once; the ten biggest clones take up more than 0.01%. Separately, the same data were catalogued under a study of human thymus T cells.

The chain links TRBV27 to TRBJ2-7; a weak D match, TRBD1 (5 bases). The TCR sequence derives from a boy in the first two years of life with a congenital heart defect. Sequencing was done on a sample of thymocytes. CDR3 residues: CASRLLSDTSYEQYF. DNA for the CDR3: TGTGCCAGCAGACTCCTCTCGGACACATCCTACGAGCAGTACTTC.